A single sample is the source of the 27 T cell receptor beta chains below, sequenced in a study of blood T cell repertoires in COVID-19. The data were produced by immunoSEQ multiplex PCR, yet TCRdb's version contains in-frame clones alone and is incomplete. Found here are 320,000 or so clones, around nine tenths of them singletons; the top ten hold under 6%. The sequencing input was PBMCs or T cells enriched from blood (not recorded which). The receptors originated from a man aged 30 to 39 who had recovered from COVID-19.

The gene calls are TRBV19 and TRBJ1-2; D uncertain. The ends were cut back, 1 base at V and 5 bases at J, with 11 bases in the middle. CDR3 length equals 14 residues. Germline assignment: CDR1 LNHDA and CDR2 SQIVND (reference sequence). The chain's CDR3 is CASSIAVTEYGYTF. The DNA of the CDR3 is TGTGCCAGTAGTATAGCGGTAACAGAGTATGGCTACACCTTC.

V and J are TRBV15 and TRBJ2-3; D is unclear. V was cut by 4 bases and J by 2 bases, with 7 bases left in between. CDR1 and CDR2 (germline): LNHNV, YYDKDF (reference sequence). The CDR3 has 13 amino acids. Here the CDR3 DNA reads TGTGCCACCAGCACGTACAACACAGATACGCAGTATTTT. Its translation: CATSTYNTDTQYF.

The V gene is TRBV5-5, the J gene TRBJ2-5, with 9 bases lining up with TRBD1. The CDR3 runs 14 residues. CDR1 is SGHKS and CDR2 is YYEKEE in the germline V gene (reference sequence). V lost 3 bases, J lost 3 bases, and 3 bases stayed unmatched. As DNA, the CDR3 is TGTGCCAGCAGCTCTCGACAGGGGGAAGAGACCCAGTACTTC. Protein sequence: CASSSRQGEETQYF.

The chain couples TRBV29-1 to TRBJ2-7, with D tentatively TRBD1 (6 bases). Germline V CDR1 and CDR2: SQVTM, ANQGSEA. The CDR3 is 14 amino acids. V lost 2 bases and J 2 bases, leaving 13 bases between the germline ends. The CDR3 sequence: CSVELPTGTYEQYF. CDR3 sequence (DNA): TGCAGCGTTGAATTGCCGACAGGAACCTACGAGCAGTACTTC.

The chain couples TRBV10-2 to TRBJ2-7, with 7 bases lining up with TRBD1. This CDR3 has 14 residues. CDR1 WSHSY and CDR2 SAAADI come from the germline V gene. V lost 8 bases and J lost 1; bases outside the gene matches: 8. The chain's CDR3 is CASYQQGPSYEQYF. The CDR3 DNA sequence: TGCGCCAGCTACCAACAGGGGCCATCCTACGAGCAGTACTTC.

This clone was found a few times. J is TRBJ1-2 and V is TRBV28; TRBD1 matches 7 bases. V lost 5 bases, J lost 7 bases, and 13 bases stayed unmatched. The CDR3 covers 15 residues. The germline gives CDR1 MDHEN, CDR2 SYDVKM. The CDR3, as DNA: TGTGCCAGCAGTCCCGGTGACAGGGAAGAGGCTGGCTACACCTTC. It codes for CASSPGDREEAGYTF.

V and J are TRBV4-1 and TRBJ1-2, with D possibly TRBD1 on 6 matching bases. With 5 bases removed from V and 1 base from J, the gap between germline ends came to 8 bases. CDR1 and CDR2 (germline): MGHRA, YSYEKL. This CDR3 comprises 13 residues. The CDR3 region is CASSEQGNYGYTF. DNA of the CDR3: TGCGCCAGCAGCGAACAGGGTAACTATGGCTACACCTTC.

CDR3 protein: CASSYIGGGWPLHF. The CDR3 DNA sequence: TGTGCCAGCAGTTACATTGGCGGCGGTTGGCCCCTCCACTTT. The V and J genes are TRBV6-2 or TRBV6-3 and TRBJ1-6; D not certain. Trimming took off 2 bases at V and 13 bases at J, with 15 bases between the two ends. Germline values: CDR1 MNHEY, CDR2 SVGEGT. The CDR3 consists of 14 residues.

This clone came up a few times. At one end, the junction sequence differs from germline, possibly due to a read error. V gene TRBV6-1 combines with J gene TRBJ1-1; weak D call: TRBD1 (5 bases). The germline V gene has CDR1 MNHNS and CDR2 SASEGT. This CDR3 spans 10 amino acids. In DNA, the CDR3 is TGTGCCAGCAGTGAACTACAGGCGTCCTTT. Translating gives CASSELQASF.

V is TRBV2 and J is TRBJ2-3; TRBD1 matches 7 bases. The CDR3 is 14 amino acids. Per the germline V gene, CDR1 is SNHLY and CDR2 is FYNNEI. The trim removed 4 bases at V and 2 bases at J, leaving 3 bases unmatched. The DNA of the CDR3 is TGTGCCAGCAGTGCAGGACAGGTCACAGATACGCAGTATTTT. It specifies CASSAGQVTDTQYF.

The rearrangement links TRBV7-2 to TRBJ1-5; 7 nucleotides align to TRBD1. This CDR3 region has 14 residues. Germline CDR1 is SGHTA and CDR2 is FQGNSA. The trim removed 5 bases at V and 5 bases at J, leaving 6 bases unmatched. DNA for the CDR3: TGTGCCAGCAGCCCGCGACAGGGTTATCAGCCCCAGCATTTT. It encodes CASSPRQGYQPQHF. The entire variable domain, with the rest obtained from reference TRBV7-2 and TRBJ1-5, is as follows: GAGVSQSPSNKVTEKGKDVELRCDPISGHTALYWYRQSLGQGLEFLIYFQGNSAPDKSGLPSDRFSAERTGGSVSTLTIQRTQQEDSAVYLCASSPRQGYQPQHFGDGTRLSIL.

This clone was observed once. V and J are TRBV11-2 and TRBJ2-5; D might be TRBD1 (5 bases). Trimming took off 6 bases at V and 5 bases at J, with 16 bases between the two ends. Per germline, CDR1 SGHAT and CDR2 FQNNGV. The CDR3 is made up of 14 amino acids. CDR3 DNA: TGTGCCAGCAGTGGGGCCTACCTTGGGGAGACCCAGTACTTC. Translated, it gives CASSGAYLGETQYF.

J is TRBJ2-3 and V is TRBV16; TRBD2 matches at 9 bases. The CDR3 is 17 residues long. V trimming: 4 bases; J trimming: 2 bases; junction bases outside the gene matches: 10. Germline-derived CDR1 and CDR2 are KGHSY and FQNENV. The CDR3 bases are TGTGCCAGCAGCCCCCTAGGGCTAGCGGGGTTCACAGATACGCAGTATTTT. It is translated as CASSPLGLAGFTDTQYF.

V and J are TRBV28 and TRBJ1-1; unclear D gene. Trimming shortened V by 2 bases and J by 11 bases, and 18 bases separated the two germline ends. Looked up from germline, CDR1 is MDHEN and CDR2 is SYDVKM. This CDR3 has 14 residues. CDR3 in DNA: TGTGCCAGCAGTTTAAGAGTCGGTACTTTATGGGCTTTCTTT. It specifies CASSLRVGTLWAFF.

The CDR3: CATRGQVNQPQHF. The DNA of the CDR3 is TGTGCCACAAGAGGACAAGTCAATCAGCCCCAGCATTTT. The rearrangement links TRBV6-5 to TRBJ1-5, with D perhaps matching TRBD1 (5 bases). V lost 10 bases and J lost 3, with 13 bases in between. There are 13 residues in the CDR3. CDR1 is MNHEY and CDR2 is SVGAGI in the germline V gene.

The V and J genes are TRBV4-1 and TRBJ1-4; TRBD1 agrees at 7 bases. The V gene end was trimmed by 3 bases and the J gene end by 7 bases; junction bases not matched to a gene: 5. Germline loops: CDR1 MGHRA, CDR2 YSYEKL. The CDR3 length is 14 residues. The DNA of the CDR3 is TGCGCCAGCAGCCAGAGAGAGGGGGCTGAAAAACTGTTTTTT. It encodes CASSQREGAEKLFF.

This sequence joins TRBV12-3 or TRBV12-4 and TRBJ1-6, with 7 nucleotides matching TRBD1. Trimming took 10 bases from V and 7 from J; bases not matched to a gene: 7. The CDR3 is 13 residues long. The CDR3 loop reads CATKQTGNSPLHF. CDR3 sequence (DNA): TGTGCCACAAAACAGACAGGGAATTCACCCCTCCACTTT.

This sequence joins TRBV7-9 and TRBJ2-1; D perhaps matches TRBD2 (6 bases). The V gene's germline CDR1 is SEHNR and CDR2 FQNEAQ (reference sequence). The CDR3 has 15 amino acids. V lost 5 bases to trimming and J lost 7 bases, with 18 bases between them. The CDR3: CASSSPRDSLNEQFF. The CDR3 DNA sequence: TGTGCCAGCAGCAGTCCCCGGGACTCGTTGAATGAGCAGTTCTTC.

The sample holds one count of this clone. The gene calls are TRBV6-1 and TRBJ2-5, with 7 bases identical to TRBD2. J lost 2 bases, V lost 2 bases, and 8 bases had no gene match. Germline assignment: CDR1 MNHNS and CDR2 SASEGT. This CDR3 has 16 residues. CDR3 DNA sequence: TGTGCCAGCAGTGAAATTCTGGGCGGGGGTCAAGAGACCCAGTACTTC. Protein: CASSEILGGGQETQYF.

This clone occurred a few times. This chain uses TRBV18 with TRBJ2-5; the match to TRBD1 covers 8 bases. Germline CDR1 is KGHSH and CDR2 is LQKENI. There are 16 residues in the CDR3. The trim removed 0 bases at V and 3 bases at J, leaving 6 bases unmatched. The CDR3 coding sequence is TGTGCCAGCTCACCACCCTCCAGGGGGCTCGAAGAGACCCAGTACTTC. Protein sequence: CASSPPSRGLEETQYF.

This clone was observed a handful of times. This chain uses TRBV5-1 with TRBJ2-7; 8 bases agree with TRBD1. Trimming took 5 bases from V and 2 from J; bases not matched to a gene: 3. The CDR3 sequence is 13 residues long. CDR1 is SGHRS, CDR2 YFSETQ, per germline. The CDR3 loop reads CASRGQGPYEQYF. CDR3 bases: TGCGCCAGCAGAGGACAGGGACCCTACGAGCAGTACTTC.

This chain connects TRBV2 to TRBJ1-5; D gene unclear. The CDR3 consists of 15 residues. Germline CDR1 and CDR2: SNHLY and FYNNEI. V gave up 1 base and J gave up 4 bases, with 11 bases separating them. The CDR3 sequence is CASSEGRAVNQPQHF. The CDR3 nucleotides are TGTGCCAGCAGTGAAGGGAGAGCGGTTAATCAGCCCCAGCATTTT.

The chain has TRBV9 and TRBJ1-6, with D perhaps matching TRBD1 (6 bases). The CDR3 covers 16 residues. V gave up 3 bases and J gave up 6 bases, with 16 bases separating them. Looked up from germline, CDR1 is SGDLS and CDR2 is YYNGEE. CDR3 residues: CASSEDPQGSNSPLHF. CDR3 DNA: TGTGCCAGCAGCGAGGATCCACAGGGAAGTAATTCACCCCTCCACTTT.

This clone was observed a few times. V and J are TRBV28 and TRBJ1-1, with D unresolved. Germline V gene data show CDR1 as MDHEN and CDR2 as SYDVKM. The germline V and J ends were trimmed by 4 bases and 1 base, with 7 bases remaining between them. The CDR3 spans 13 residues. As DNA, the CDR3 is TGTGCCAGCAGTTACCCGGGGAACACTGAAGCTTTCTTT. It translates to CASSYPGNTEAFF.

The J gene is TRBJ1-4, the V gene TRBV5-1; 12 bases map to TRBD1. The CDR3 extends over 15 amino acids. The germline V gene encodes CDR1 SGHRS and CDR2 YFSETQ. V lost 3 bases and J lost 8; bases outside the gene matches: 5. CDR3 coding DNA: TGCGCCAGCAGCTCAGGGACAGGGGGCGCGGAAAAACTGTTTTTT. It is translated as CASSSGTGGAEKLFF. The full variable domain, its missing parts supplied by reference TRBV5-1 and TRBJ1-4, is KAGVTQTPRYLIKTRGQQVTLSCSPISGHRSVSWYQQTPGQGLQFLFEYFSETQRNKGNFPGRFSGRQFSNSRSEMNVSTLELGDSALYLCASSSGTGGAEKLFFGSGTQLSVL.

The chain is built from TRBV15 and TRBJ1-4, with D possibly being TRBD1 (6 bases). The CDR3 totals 15 residues. CDR1 is LNHNV, CDR2 YYDKDF, per germline (reference sequence). The germline V and J ends were trimmed by 2 bases and 4 bases, with 11 bases remaining between them. CDR3 sequence reads: CATSRYRVINEKLFF. As DNA, the CDR3 is TGTGCCACCAGCAGATACAGGGTGATTAATGAAAAACTGTTTTTT.

This clone has just one count. This chain uses TRBV11-2 with TRBJ2-7, with D perhaps TRBD2 (7 bases). This CDR3 comprises 16 residues. V lost 5 bases, J lost 3 bases, and 20 bases lay in between. CDR1 is SGHAT, CDR2 FQNNGV, per germline. CDR3: CASSLGGGFVRYEQYF. CDR3 nucleotides: TGTGCCAGCAGCCTAGGGGGGGGGTTCGTTCGCTACGAGCAGTACTTC.